Listed below are T cell receptor beta chains from one sample, sequenced in a study of CD8 T cells in ankylosing spondylitis. TCRdb called the 5' RACE reads again in MiXCR, with one record for every CDR3 protein. This sample has 670,000 or so distinct CDR3 sequences, with under 20% found just once. Sequenced sample: blood, either unsorted or a sorted T cell fraction (not recorded which). The receptor set was obtained from a male donor with ankylosing spondylitis. Each CDR3 is given with its conserved first and last residue. A D gene is named only where the DNA matches it firmly. Some rows mark clone size as missing; the rest say once, few, many or name a class of expanded clone.

cdr3_aa: CASSQMTGGGETQYF
cdr3_nt: TGTGCCAGTAGCCAAATGACAGGGGGAGGAGAGACCCAGTACTTC
j_call: TRBJ2-5
cdr3_length: 15
clone_size: few
v_call: TRBV19
d_call: TRBD1

cdr3_aa: CASSSIPTSYTGELFF
cdr3_nt: TGTGCCAGCAGTTCCATCCCGACTAGCTACACCGGGGAGCTGTTTTTT
j_call: TRBJ2-2
cdr3_length: 16
clone_size: few
v_call: TRBV6-5
d_call: TRBD2

cdr3_aa: CARGRNVYEQYF
cdr3_nt: TGTGCCAGAGGTCGGAACGTATACGAGCAGTACTTC
j_call: TRBJ2-7
cdr3_length: 12
clone_size: NA
v_call: TRBV10-3
d_call: NA

cdr3_aa: CASSLSLLETQYF
cdr3_nt: TGTGCCAGCAGTTTATCCCTGTTGGAGACCCAGTACTTC
j_call: TRBJ2-5
cdr3_length: 13
clone_size: NA
v_call: TRBV12-3/TRBV12-4
d_call: NA

cdr3_aa: CSAPRPGGATDTQYF
cdr3_nt: TGCAGTGCGCCAAGGCCCGGGGGGGCAACAGATACGCAGTATTTT
j_call: TRBJ2-3
cdr3_length: 15
clone_size: NA
v_call: TRBV20-1
d_call: TRBD2

cdr3_aa: CSVLTAGGANTDTQYF
cdr3_nt: TGCAGTGTCCTAACCGCAGGGGGGGCCAACACAGATACGCAGTATTTT
j_call: TRBJ2-3
cdr3_length: 16
clone_size: few
v_call: TRBV20-1
d_call: NA

cdr3_aa: CSASAIQLNQPQHF
cdr3_nt: TGCAGTGCTAGTGCGATCCAGCTGAATCAGCCCCAGCATTTT
j_call: TRBJ1-5
cdr3_length: 14
clone_size: NA
v_call: TRBV20-1
d_call: NA

cdr3_aa: CASSLTAGLSYEQYF
cdr3_nt: TGTGCCAGCAGTTTGACGGCGGGATTATCCTACGAGCAGTACTTC
j_call: TRBJ2-7
cdr3_length: 15
clone_size: NA
v_call: TRBV27
d_call: NA

cdr3_aa: CASRKPGQGYEQYF
cdr3_nt: TGTGCCAGCAGAAAACCGGGACAGGGCTACGAGCAGTACTTC
j_call: TRBJ2-7
cdr3_length: 14
clone_size: few
v_call: TRBV2
d_call: TRBD1

cdr3_aa: CASSQQNSNQPQHF
cdr3_nt: TGCGCCAGCAGCCAGCAAAATAGCAATCAGCCCCAGCATTTT
j_call: TRBJ1-5
cdr3_length: 14
clone_size: NA
v_call: TRBV4-1
d_call: NA

cdr3_aa: CASSLGQGFQPQHF
cdr3_nt: TGTGCCAGCAGCTTGGGACAGGGGTTTCAGCCCCAGCATTTT
j_call: TRBJ1-5
cdr3_length: 14
clone_size: few
v_call: TRBV5-6
d_call: TRBD1

cdr3_aa: CATRGQGYYGYTF
cdr3_nt: TGTGCCACCCGGGGACAGGGGTACTATGGCTACACCTTC
j_call: TRBJ1-2
cdr3_length: 13
clone_size: few
v_call: TRBV27
d_call: TRBD1

cdr3_aa: CASATTGENTEAFF
cdr3_nt: TGTGCTAGTGCCACCACAGGGGAGAACACTGAAGCTTTCTTT
j_call: TRBJ1-1
cdr3_length: 14
clone_size: NA
v_call: TRBV12-5
d_call: TRBD1

cdr3_aa: CASSLRAAGLSTDTQYF
cdr3_nt: TGTGCCAGCAGTTTGCGTGCGGCAGGCCTTAGCACAGATACGCAGTATTTT
j_call: TRBJ2-3
cdr3_length: 17
clone_size: many
v_call: TRBV12-3/TRBV12-4
d_call: NA

cdr3_aa: CASSESTGGYSPLHF
cdr3_nt: TGTGCCAGCAGTGAATCCACAGGGGGCTATTCACCCCTCCACTTT
j_call: TRBJ1-6
cdr3_length: 15
clone_size: NA
v_call: TRBV25-1
d_call: TRBD1

cdr3_aa: CASSSGLVTQYF
cdr3_nt: TGCGCCAGCAGCTCGGGACTAGTCACGCAGTATTTT
j_call: TRBJ2-3
cdr3_length: 12
clone_size: NA
v_call: TRBV5-1
d_call: TRBD2

cdr3_aa: CASSYKSGWNTIYF
cdr3_nt: TGTGCCAGCAGTTACAAGTCAGGGTGGAACACCATATATTTT
j_call: TRBJ1-3
cdr3_length: 14
clone_size: NA
v_call: TRBV6-5
d_call: NA

cdr3_aa: CASSPGTLLYEQYF
cdr3_nt: TGCGCCAGCAGCCCTGGGACACTCCTATACGAGCAGTACTTC
j_call: TRBJ2-7
cdr3_length: 14
clone_size: few
v_call: TRBV5-1
d_call: NA

cdr3_aa: CASSYSRGPGELFF
cdr3_nt: TGTGCCAGCAGTTACTCGAGGGGGCCGGGGGAGCTGTTTTTT
j_call: TRBJ2-2
cdr3_length: 14
clone_size: few
v_call: TRBV6-5
d_call: TRBD1

cdr3_aa: CASRVFSGGSYNEQFF
cdr3_nt: TGTGCCAGCAGAGTCTTCAGCGGGGGATCCTACAATGAGCAGTTCTTC
j_call: TRBJ2-1
cdr3_length: 16
clone_size: few
v_call: TRBV2
d_call: TRBD2

cdr3_aa: CASSLGTTADNEQFF
cdr3_nt: TGTGCCAGCAGCTTAGGAACGACCGCTGACAATGAGCAGTTCTTC
j_call: TRBJ2-1
cdr3_length: 15
clone_size: NA
v_call: TRBV5-4
d_call: NA

cdr3_aa: CRAEETQYF
cdr3_nt: TGCAGGGCAGAAGAGACCCAGTACTTC
j_call: TRBJ2-5
cdr3_length: 9
clone_size: NA
v_call: TRBV20-1
d_call: NA

cdr3_aa: CSVRRVGTEAFF
cdr3_nt: TGCAGCGTTAGGAGGGTTGGCACTGAAGCTTTCTTT
j_call: TRBJ1-1
cdr3_length: 12
clone_size: few
v_call: TRBV29-1
d_call: NA

cdr3_aa: CSARDPHGWGGTDTQYF
cdr3_nt: TGCAGTGCTAGAGATCCCCATGGGTGGGGGGGCACAGATACGCAGTATTTT
j_call: TRBJ2-3
cdr3_length: 17
clone_size: NA
v_call: TRBV20-1
d_call: NA

cdr3_aa: CASSSREGSYEQYF
cdr3_nt: TGTGCCAGCAGCTCCCGGGAGGGATCCTACGAGCAGTACTTC
j_call: TRBJ2-7
cdr3_length: 14
clone_size: few
v_call: TRBV7-9
d_call: TRBD2

cdr3_aa: CSVDREGDTQYF
cdr3_nt: TGCAGCGTAGACAGGGAGGGAGATACGCAGTATTTT
j_call: TRBJ2-3
cdr3_length: 12
clone_size: few
v_call: TRBV29-1
d_call: NA

cdr3_aa: CASSQSGFDQETQYF
cdr3_nt: TGCGCCAGCAGCCAATCGGGGTTCGACCAAGAGACCCAGTACTTC
j_call: TRBJ2-5
cdr3_length: 15
clone_size: few
v_call: TRBV4-1
d_call: NA

cdr3_aa: CASSLVSREAGGTQYF
cdr3_nt: TGCGCCAGCAGCTTGGTCTCGCGGGAGGCCGGTGGGACCCAGTACTTC
j_call: TRBJ2-5
cdr3_length: 16
clone_size: once
v_call: TRBV5-1
d_call: TRBD2

cdr3_aa: CASSLRTVLQETQYF
cdr3_nt: TGTGCCAGCAGTTTACGGACAGTTCTACAGGAGACCCAGTACTTC
j_call: TRBJ2-5
cdr3_length: 15
clone_size: few
v_call: TRBV12-3/TRBV12-4
d_call: NA

cdr3_aa: CASRGGMGRNTEAFF
cdr3_nt: TGCGCCAGCAGGGGGGGGATGGGCAGGAACACTGAAGCTTTCTTT
j_call: TRBJ1-1
cdr3_length: 15
clone_size: few
v_call: TRBV5-1
d_call: NA

cdr3_aa: CATSDPNRGHGYTF
cdr3_nt: TGTGCCACCAGTGACCCAAACAGGGGGCATGGCTACACCTTC
j_call: TRBJ1-2
cdr3_length: 14
clone_size: few
v_call: TRBV24-1
d_call: TRBD1

cdr3_aa: CASSFARDDGYTF
cdr3_nt: TGCGCCAGCAGCTTTGCCAGGGATGATGGCTACACCTTC
j_call: TRBJ1-2
cdr3_length: 13
clone_size: many
v_call: TRBV5-1
d_call: NA

cdr3_aa: CASSPKGLAGGETQYF
cdr3_nt: TGTGCCAGCAGTCCCAAGGGACTAGCGGGAGGAGAGACCCAGTACTTC
j_call: TRBJ2-5
cdr3_length: 16
clone_size: NA
v_call: TRBV12-3/TRBV12-4
d_call: TRBD2

cdr3_aa: CASSSGTGTGGGEQYF
cdr3_nt: TGTGCCAGCAGCTCGGGAACCGGGACAGGGGGCGGCGAGCAGTACTTC
j_call: TRBJ2-7
cdr3_length: 16
clone_size: NA
v_call: TRBV7-2
d_call: TRBD1

cdr3_aa: CASSTRDRGTGELFF
cdr3_nt: TGTGCCAGCAGCACCCGGGACAGAGGAACCGGGGAGCTGTTTTTT
j_call: TRBJ2-2
cdr3_length: 15
clone_size: many
v_call: TRBV7-6
d_call: TRBD1

cdr3_aa: CASSLVRETYEQYF
cdr3_nt: TGTGCCAGCAGTTTAGTACGGGAGACCTACGAGCAGTACTTC
j_call: TRBJ2-7
cdr3_length: 14
clone_size: few
v_call: TRBV6-2/TRBV6-3
d_call: NA

cdr3_aa: CASSSGTAYNYGYTF
cdr3_nt: TGTGCCAGCAGCTCGGGGACAGCTTATAACTATGGCTACACCTTC
j_call: TRBJ1-2
cdr3_length: 15
clone_size: many
v_call: TRBV12-3/TRBV12-4
d_call: TRBD1

cdr3_aa: CSAGRGGGYTF
cdr3_nt: TGCAGTGCTGGCAGGGGAGGTGGCTACACCTTC
j_call: TRBJ1-2
cdr3_length: 11
clone_size: NA
v_call: TRBV20-1
d_call: NA

cdr3_aa: CASSRRQASNTGELFF
cdr3_nt: TGTGCCAGCAGCCGTAGACAGGCGTCGAACACCGGGGAGCTGTTTTTT
j_call: TRBJ2-2
cdr3_length: 16
clone_size: NA
v_call: TRBV14
d_call: NA

cdr3_aa: CASSQTSGGSGANVLTF
cdr3_nt: TGTGCCAGCAGTCAGACTAGCGGGGGCTCTGGGGCCAACGTCCTGACTTTC
j_call: TRBJ2-6
cdr3_length: 17
clone_size: few
v_call: TRBV12-3/TRBV12-4
d_call: TRBD2

cdr3_aa: CASILSWRTADTQYF
cdr3_nt: TGTGCCAGCATCCTCTCGTGGAGAACCGCAGATACGCAGTATTTT
j_call: TRBJ2-3
cdr3_length: 15
clone_size: few
v_call: TRBV5-5
d_call: NA

cdr3_aa: CASSYSSSGDTDTQYF
cdr3_nt: TGTGCCAGCAGTTACTCGTCTAGCGGGGACACAGATACGCAGTATTTT
j_call: TRBJ2-3
cdr3_length: 16
clone_size: NA
v_call: TRBV6-5
d_call: TRBD2

cdr3_aa: CASSRHLYNEQFF
cdr3_nt: TGTGCCAGCAGCCGACACCTCTACAATGAGCAGTTCTTC
j_call: TRBJ2-1
cdr3_length: 13
clone_size: NA
v_call: TRBV14
d_call: NA

cdr3_aa: CASSPPTGSDGYTF
cdr3_nt: TGTGCCAGCAGCCCGCCTACAGGGTCGGATGGCTACACCTTC
j_call: TRBJ1-2
cdr3_length: 14
clone_size: few
v_call: TRBV7-8
d_call: NA

cdr3_aa: CASSRTTGNYGYTF
cdr3_nt: TGTGCCAGCAGCCGTACGACAGGGAACTATGGCTACACCTTC
j_call: TRBJ1-2
cdr3_length: 14
clone_size: NA
v_call: TRBV3-1
d_call: TRBD1

cdr3_aa: CASSRTTQGAVGELFF
cdr3_nt: TGCGCCAGCAGCAGAACTACACAGGGGGCTGTCGGGGAGCTGTTTTTT
j_call: TRBJ2-2
cdr3_length: 16
clone_size: few
v_call: TRBV4-3
d_call: TRBD1

cdr3_aa: CASSLDGGTVTSTDTQYF
cdr3_nt: TGCGCCAGCAGCTTGGATGGAGGGACAGTTACTAGCACAGATACGCAGTATTTT
j_call: TRBJ2-3
cdr3_length: 18
clone_size: few
v_call: TRBV5-1
d_call: NA

cdr3_aa: CASSLGQGASGNTIYF
cdr3_nt: TGTGCCAGCAGCTTAGGACAGGGCGCCTCTGGAAACACCATATATTTT
j_call: TRBJ1-3
cdr3_length: 16
clone_size: NA
v_call: TRBV13
d_call: NA

cdr3_aa: CASSSPGQGPGNTIYF
cdr3_nt: TGTGCCAGCAGTTCCCCCGGTCAGGGCCCCGGAAACACCATATATTTT
j_call: TRBJ1-3
cdr3_length: 16
clone_size: NA
v_call: TRBV12-3/TRBV12-4
d_call: NA

cdr3_aa: CSAYRTGKNIQYF
cdr3_nt: TGCAGTGCTTATCGGACTGGGAAAAACATTCAGTACTTC
j_call: TRBJ2-4
cdr3_length: 13
clone_size: NA
v_call: TRBV20-1
d_call: NA

cdr3_aa: CASSDGTGTNYGYTF
cdr3_nt: TGCGCCAGCAGTGATGGGACAGGGACTAACTATGGCTACACCTTC
j_call: TRBJ1-2
cdr3_length: 15
clone_size: NA
v_call: TRBV10-2
d_call: TRBD1